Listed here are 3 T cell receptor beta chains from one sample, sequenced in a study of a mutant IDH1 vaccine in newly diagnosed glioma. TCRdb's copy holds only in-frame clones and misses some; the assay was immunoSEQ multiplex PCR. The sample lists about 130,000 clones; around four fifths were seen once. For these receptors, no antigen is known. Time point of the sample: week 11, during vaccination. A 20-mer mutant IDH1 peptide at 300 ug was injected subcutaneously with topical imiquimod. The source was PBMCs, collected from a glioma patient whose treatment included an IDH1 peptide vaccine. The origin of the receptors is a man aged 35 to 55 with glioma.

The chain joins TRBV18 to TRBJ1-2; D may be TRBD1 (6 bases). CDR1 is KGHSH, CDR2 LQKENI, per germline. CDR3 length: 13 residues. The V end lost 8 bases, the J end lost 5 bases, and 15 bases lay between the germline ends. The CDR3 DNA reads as TGTGCCAGCACCAAACAGGGCGGGTATGGCTACACCTTC. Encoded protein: CASTKQGGYGYTF.

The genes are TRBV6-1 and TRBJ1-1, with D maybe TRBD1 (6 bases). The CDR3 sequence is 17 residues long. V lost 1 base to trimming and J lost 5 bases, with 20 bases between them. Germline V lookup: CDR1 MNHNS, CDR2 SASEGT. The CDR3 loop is CASSEGLGGNWRTEAFF. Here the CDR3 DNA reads TGTGCCAGCAGTGAAGGGTTAGGGGGAAATTGGAGGACTGAAGCTTTCTTT.

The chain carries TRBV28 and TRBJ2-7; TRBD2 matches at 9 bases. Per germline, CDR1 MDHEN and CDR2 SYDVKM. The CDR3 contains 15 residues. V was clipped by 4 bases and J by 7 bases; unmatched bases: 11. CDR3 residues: CASSWLASGVGEQYF. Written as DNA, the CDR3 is TGTGCCAGCAGTTGGCTGGCTAGCGGGGTCGGGGAGCAGTACTTC.